Sequencing of this T cell receptor beta chain was carried out in a study of regulatory T cells in long-lasting Graves disease. Per germline, CDR1 MNHEY and CDR2 SVGAGI. The CDR3 is made up of 14 amino acids. Trimming cost V 0 bases and J 3 bases, with 9 bases left between them. Described time point: newly diagnosed GD, antithyroid drugs for less than 3 months. Preparation of the TCR library used RNA extracted from PBMCs. A blood draw put about 9 milliliters of peripheral blood into EDTA tubes. Construction of TCR beta libraries relied on iRepertoire HTBI primers and on Arm-PCR targeting CDR3 regions. TCRdb analysed the multiplex PCR reads with MiXCR anew, one entry per CDR3 protein. The sample shows approximately 310,000 distinct CDR3 sequences, more than 15% of them seen only once. This clonotype was picked up many times.

This clonotype originated in a female donor with Graves disease. The sequencing used peripheral blood mononuclear cells (PBMCs), collected at new diagnosis, from a patient treated with antithyroid drugs. The genes are TRBV6-5 and TRBJ2-7, with D tentatively TRBD2 (6 bases). CDR3: CASSYSGGDYEQYF. CDR3 sequence (DNA): TGTGCCAGCAGTTACTCAGGAGGGGACTACGAGCAGTACTTC.